These 20 T cell receptor beta chains share one sample of origin, sequenced in a study of T cells after yellow fever vaccination. TCRdb re-analysed the 5' RACE reads in MiXCR, keeping a single row per CDR3 protein. This table has a few hundred thousand distinct CDR3 sequences, 10% to 15% appearing once. The sequences come from CD4+ T cells sorted from PBMCs, collected 45 days after the yellow fever booster vaccination. All receptors come from a young man who received the YFV17D yellow fever vaccine.

This clonotype was counted between two and nine times. The chain joins TRBV20-1 to TRBJ1-6; TRBD1 matches at 9 bases. CDR3 length: 13 amino acids. CDR1 and CDR2 from the germline V gene are DFQATT and SNEGSKA (reference sequence). The ends lost 6 bases at V and 7 bases at J; junction bases unmatched: 4. The CDR3 sequence: CSAWTGDNSPLHF. CDR3 in DNA: TGCAGTGCCTGGACAGGGGACAATTCACCCCTCCACTTT.

This clonotype was detected only a few times. The chain combines TRBV5-1 with TRBJ2-7; the D is unclear. The germline V gene has CDR1 SGHRS and CDR2 YFSETQ. The CDR3 contains 15 residues. The germline V and J ends were trimmed by 6 bases and 0 bases, with 16 bases remaining between them. Here the CDR3 reads CASTPDGTTSYEQYF. In DNA form, the CDR3 reads TGCGCCAGCACCCCGGACGGAACTACCTCCTACGAGCAGTACTTC.

Only a few counts were recorded for this clonotype. This sequence joins TRBV15 and TRBJ2-5; D unclear. Looked up from germline, CDR1 is LNHNV and CDR2 is YYDKDF (reference sequence). The CDR3 consists of 14 residues. Between the trimmed V and J ends, which lost 1 base and 7 bases, there was a span of 13 bases. The DNA of the CDR3 is TGTGCCACCAGCAGAGGAAGACAAGAGTCGACCCAGTACTTC. This translates into CATSRGRQESTQYF.

This rearrangement joins TRBV20-1 to TRBJ1-1; D may be TRBD1 (6 bases). This CDR3 region has 13 residues. Germline values: CDR1 DFQATT, CDR2 SNEGSKA (reference sequence). Here the CDR3 reads CRGEGGWNTEAFF. CDR3 nucleotide sequence: TGCAGGGGAGAGGGGGGCTGGAACACTGAAGCTTTCTTT.

This clonotype was observed at least ten times. The gene calls are TRBV20-1 and TRBJ2-2, with TRBD2 matching over 8 bases. Germline CDR1 is DFQATT and CDR2 is SNEGSKA (reference sequence). The CDR3 has 13 amino acids. The CDR3, as DNA: TGCAGCGGGGGGGGAGCCCTCACCGGGGAGCTGTTTTTT. This encodes CSGGGALTGELFF.

The V call is TRBV7-6, the J call TRBJ1-6, with D possibly TRBD1 on 6 matching bases. Germline CDR1 and CDR2: SGHVS and FNYEAQ. There are 15 residues in the CDR3. The V and J ends lost 4 bases and 5 bases respectively, with 12 bases between them. CDR3 nucleotide sequence: TGTGCCAGCAGCTACGAGACAGGCGATAATTCACCCCTCCACTTT. Protein sequence: CASSYETGDNSPLHF.

The genes are TRBV29-1 and TRBJ2-3; 9 bases agree with TRBD2. Trimming at V came to 7 bases and at J to 4 bases, leaving 9 bases not matched to a gene. The CDR3 is 14 amino acids. Per germline, CDR1 SQVTM and CDR2 ANQGSEA. DNA for the CDR3: TGCAGCGCATTTAGCGGGAGAGGTGCAGATACGCAGTATTTT. This gives the protein CSAFSGRGADTQYF.

The chain employs TRBV5-1 and TRBJ2-7; D is uncertain. Trimming took 3 bases from V and 2 from J, leaving 12 bases between them. The CDR3 runs 14 residues. The germline V gene encodes CDR1 SGHRS and CDR2 YFSETQ. CDR3 in DNA: TGCGCCAGCAGCTCCTCGAATGGGGCCTACGAGCAGTACTTC. Translated: CASSSSNGAYEQYF.

V gene TRBV5-1 combines with J gene TRBJ2-7; TRBD1 matches at 9 bases. J gave up 5 bases and V 4 bases, and 7 bases lay outside the gene matches. The CDR3 extends over 14 amino acids. Germline CDR1 SGHRS, CDR2 YFSETQ. CDR3 bases: TGCGCCAGCAGCCAAGGACAGGGGTCCGACGAGCAGTACTTC. Protein: CASSQGQGSDEQYF.

This clonotype came up a few times. This chain links TRBV7-9 with TRBJ2-1; the match to TRBD2 covers 9 bases. This CDR3 contains 15 residues. J lost 9 bases, V lost 7 bases, and 13 bases had no gene match. Germline V gene lookup returns CDR1 SEHNR and CDR2 FQNEAQ (reference sequence). In DNA form, the CDR3 reads TGTGCCAGCACCAAAATAGCGGGAGCTCTCAGTGAGCAGTTCTTC. This codes for CASTKIAGALSEQFF.

The chain employs TRBV28 and TRBJ1-6; 9 bases map to TRBD1. V shed 10 bases, J shed 10 bases, and the junction held 17 bases outside the gene matches. The CDR3 contains 16 residues. The V gene's germline CDR1 is MDHEN and CDR2 SYDVKM. DNA for the CDR3: TGTGCCACCCAAGAATGGAGGACAGGGGACCACTCACCCCTCCACTTT. It yields the protein CATQEWRTGDHSPLHF.

This clonotype was seen a handful of times. J is TRBJ2-7 and V is TRBV19; 9 nucleotides agree with TRBD1. The CDR3 runs 15 residues. V trimming: 3 bases; J trimming: 6 bases; junction bases outside the gene matches: 9. The germline V gene encodes CDR1 LNHDA and CDR2 SQIVND (reference sequence). CDR3 coding DNA: TGTGCCAGTAGTATGTCCGGGACAGGGACGGGCGAGCAGTACTTC. Translated, it gives CASSMSGTGTGEQYF.

The chain carries TRBV5-1 and TRBJ2-1, with D maybe TRBD2 (6 bases). This CDR3 spans 13 amino acids. Per the germline V gene, CDR1 is SGHRS and CDR2 is YFSETQ. V lost 0 bases and J lost 10, with 11 bases in between. CDR3 sequence reads: CASSLGSGSEQFF. In DNA form, the CDR3 reads TGCGCCAGCAGCTTGGGTAGCGGCTCCGAGCAGTTCTTC.

The chain has TRBV29-1 and TRBJ2-1; 8 nucleotides line up with TRBD2. Germline CDR1 and CDR2: SQVTM and ANQGSEA. Losses at the gene ends were 4 bases for V and 5 bases for J; bases not matched to a gene: 10. CDR3 size: 15 residues. The DNA of the CDR3 is TGCAGCGTTGTGGCGGGCGGGAGGAGGGACAATGAGCAGTTCTTC. Encoded protein: CSVVAGGRRDNEQFF.

This clonotype was observed a few times. The V and J genes are TRBV30 and TRBJ2-7; 12 positions match TRBD2. CDR3 size: 15 residues. Per germline, CDR1 GTSNPN and CDR2 SVGIG (reference sequence). The V segment lost 1 base and the J segment 1 base; nucleotides outside the gene matches: 2. In nucleotides, the CDR3 is TGTGCCTGGAGTGCCGGGACTAGCGGGTCCTACGAGCAGTACTTC. It yields the protein CAWSAGTSGSYEQYF. The full variable domain, its missing parts supplied by reference TRBV30 and TRBJ2-7, is SQTIHQWPATLVQPVGSPLSLECTVEGTSNPNLYWYRQAAGRGLQLLFYSVGIGQISSEVPQNLSASRPQDRQFILSSKKLLLSDSGFYLCAWSAGTSGSYEQYFGPGTRLTVT.

A word on this clonotype: At one end the junction does not follow the germline gene, possibly because of a read error. The chain is built from TRBV6-6 and TRBJ1-6, with a tentative D call TRBD1 (6 bases). The CDR3 is 13 amino acids. The V gene's germline CDR1 is MNHNY and CDR2 SVGAGI (reference sequence). CDR3 nucleotide sequence: TGTGCTAGCAGGGGCATAAGTAATTCACCCCTCCACTTT. Its protein product is CASRGISNSPLHF.

This clonotype came up a few times. The genes are TRBV29-1 and TRBJ2-1; TRBD2 agrees at 10 bases. Germline V gene data show CDR1 as SQVTM and CDR2 as ANQGSEA. V shed 4 bases, J shed 6 bases, and the junction held 15 bases outside the gene matches. This CDR3 comprises 17 residues. The CDR3, as DNA: TGCAGCGTTGGGTATCCTAGCGGGAGATATCCGAGCAATGAGCAGTTCTTC. Its translation: CSVGYPSGRYPSNEQFF.

In its sample, this clonotype was seen a few times. This rearrangement joins TRBV27 to TRBJ2-7, with D maybe TRBD2 (5 bases). The length of the CDR3 is 13 residues. V was trimmed by 5 bases and J by 0 bases, leaving 8 bases between them. Germline-derived CDR1 and CDR2 are MNHEY and SMNVEV (reference sequence). The CDR3 reads CASSTGNSYEQYF. The CDR3 DNA follows: TGTGCCAGCAGTACGGGAAACTCCTACGAGCAGTACTTC.

This clonotype has a handful of counts. This sequence joins TRBV7-8 and TRBJ1-5, with TRBD1 as a possible D gene (5 bases). Germline CDR1 reads SGHVS; CDR2 reads FQNEAQ. CDR3 length: 15 amino acids. Trimming stripped 2 bases from V and 4 bases from J, with 12 bases between. This CDR3 reads CASSLISGENQPQHF. CDR3 in DNA: TGTGCCAGCAGCTTAATCTCGGGGGAGAATCAGCCCCAGCATTTT.

This clonotype was counted between two and nine times. This rearrangement joins TRBV20-1 to TRBJ2-1; 11 positions agree with TRBD2. Losses at the gene ends were 4 bases for V and 0 bases for J; bases not matched to a gene: 2. This CDR3 contains 15 residues. Germline loops: CDR1 DFQATT, CDR2 SNEGSKA (reference sequence). In DNA, the CDR3 is TGCAGTGCTATGGGGACTAGCGGCTCCTACAATGAGCAGTTCTTC. Its translation: CSAMGTSGSYNEQFF.